A selection of T cell receptor beta chains follows, all from one sample in a study of T cell responses to AZD1222 COVID-19 vaccine. The table came from immunoSEQ multiplex PCR; TCRdb's copy has only in-frame clones and leaves some out. The sample shows around 190,000 clones, roughly 94% of them seen only once. The source material was peripheral blood, sampled 28 days after the second AZD1222 dose. Receptors were obtained from an adult who received the AZD1222 COVID-19 vaccine. The CDR3 runs from the conserved cysteine through the conserved F or W. The D gene is left open where the match is weak. Clone size is shown for a subset of rows, as once, few, many or a class of expanded clone.

cdr3_aa,cdr3_nt,d_call,clone_size,j_call,v_call
CASSLGQGATPALYEQYF,TGTGCCAGCAGCCTCGGACAGGGGGCGACCCCAGCCCTCTACGAGCAGTACTTC,TRBD1,NA,TRBJ2-7,TRBV3-1/TRBV3-2
CASSRQAANYGYTF,TGTGCCAGCAGCCGACAGGCAGCTAACTATGGCTACACCTTC,NA,NA,TRBJ1-2,TRBV7-6
CASRPGQMTTYEQYF,TGTGCCAGCAGGCCGGGACAGATGACGACCTACGAGCAGTACTTC,TRBD1,NA,TRBJ2-7,TRBV6-5
CASSSRGYEAFF,TGTGCCAGCAGTTCCAGGGGATATGAAGCTTTCTTT,NA,NA,TRBJ1-1,TRBV12-3/TRBV12-4
CASSLATSGGTSGTQYF,TGTGCCAGCAGCCTTGCGACTAGCGGGGGGACGAGTGGGACCCAGTACTTC,TRBD2,NA,TRBJ2-5,TRBV11-3
CSVEVGGAKLF,TGCAGCGTTGAAGTGGGGGGGGCGAAGCTCTTC,NA,NA,TRBJ2-1,TRBV29-1
CASSLTTGPPSYTF,TGTGCCAGCAGCTTAACAACCGGGCCGCCGAGCTACACCTTC,NA,NA,TRBJ1-2,TRBV7-3
CASSYEDRGKGVNTEAFF,TGTGCCAGCAGTTACGAAGACAGGGGGAAGGGTGTGAACACTGAAGCTTTCTTT,TRBD1,NA,TRBJ1-1,TRBV6-2/TRBV6-3
CASSRLAGGYYNEQFF,TGTGCCAGCAGCAGACTAGCGGGGGGGTACTACAATGAGCAGTTCTTC,TRBD2,NA,TRBJ2-1,TRBV9
CATSGGEEGDEQFF,TGTGCCACCAGCGGCGGGGAGGAGGGCGATGAGCAGTTCTTC,NA,NA,TRBJ2-1,TRBV15
CASSRRLAGGTGELFF,TGTGCCAGCAGTCGCCGCCTAGCGGGGGGTACCGGGGAGCTGTTTTTT,TRBD2,NA,TRBJ2-2,TRBV6-2/TRBV6-3
CASSRGQGSETQYF,TGCGCCAGCAGCCGGGGACAGGGCAGCGAGACCCAGTACTTC,TRBD1,NA,TRBJ2-5,TRBV5-1
CASSYGVNTGELFF,TGTGCCAGCAGTTACGGGGTCAACACCGGGGAGCTGTTTTTT,NA,NA,TRBJ2-2,TRBV6-2/TRBV6-3
CASSSPPGRGYGDTQYF,TGCGCCAGCAGCTCCCCACCTGGCAGGGGTTATGGGGATACGCAGTATTTT,NA,NA,TRBJ2-3,TRBV5-1
CASSTGIYGYTF,TGTGCCAGCAGTACAGGGATCTATGGCTACACCTTC,NA,NA,TRBJ1-2,TRBV12-3/TRBV12-4
CASSSGVGSSPLHF,TGTGCCAGTAGTAGCGGGGTAGGATCTTCACCCCTCCACTTT,NA,once,TRBJ1-6,TRBV19
CASSEAGDGEAFF,TGTGCCAGCAGTGAAGCTGGTGACGGTGAAGCTTTCTTT,NA,few,TRBJ1-1,TRBV2
CASSSMDVDYGYTF,TGTGCCAGCAGCTCGATGGACGTAGACTATGGCTACACCTTC,NA,NA,TRBJ1-2,TRBV7-8
CASSEGRLGDREKLFF,TGTGCCAGCAGTGAGGGACGTTTGGGGGACAGGGAAAAACTGTTTTTT,TRBD1,NA,TRBJ1-4,TRBV2
CASSSDSQETQYF,TGTGCCAGCAGCTCGGACAGCCAAGAGACCCAGTACTTC,NA,NA,TRBJ2-5,TRBV7-7
CASSLPGSTDTQYF,TGTGCCAGCAGTTTACCGGGGAGCACAGATACGCAGTATTTT,NA,NA,TRBJ2-3,TRBV27
CASSNSKGVYNSPLHF,TGTGCCAGTAGTAACAGCAAAGGCGTTTATAATTCACCCCTCCACTTT,NA,NA,TRBJ1-6,TRBV19
CASSQGREKLFF,TGTGCCAGCAGCCAGGGACGAGAAAAACTGTTTTTT,NA,NA,TRBJ1-4,TRBV3-1/TRBV3-2
CSASGQYGYTF,TGCAGTGCCAGTGGACAGTATGGCTACACCTTC,NA,NA,TRBJ1-2,TRBV20-1
CATRAQFVSIPEKLFF,TGTGCCACTAGGGCGCAGTTTGTATCAATTCCGGAAAAACTGTTTTTT,NA,NA,TRBJ1-4,TRBV27
CASSLGRYQPQHF,TGTGCCAGTAGTTTGGGGCGTTATCAGCCCCAGCATTTT,NA,NA,TRBJ1-5,TRBV19
CASSFRPGQGHNEQFF,TGTGCCAGCAGCTTTCGGCCGGGACAGGGACACAATGAGCAGTTCTTC,TRBD1,NA,TRBJ2-1,TRBV7-9
CASSPSVLSYEQYF,TGTGCCAGCAGTCCGTCGGTTCTCTCGTACGAGCAGTACTTC,NA,once,TRBJ2-7,TRBV27
CASSLFKTGLIMGVPQHF,TGTGCCAGCAGTTTGTTCAAGACAGGGCTAATCATGGGCGTGCCCCAGCATTTT,TRBD1,NA,TRBJ1-5,TRBV28
CASSIVQGNTDTQYF,TGTGCCAGTAGTATCGTACAGGGAAACACAGATACGCAGTATTTT,NA,NA,TRBJ2-3,TRBV19
CAISDPTGGGGYTF,TGTGCCATCAGTGACCCGACAGGGGGCGGTGGCTACACCTTC,TRBD1,NA,TRBJ1-2,TRBV10-3
CASSIHRGRSGNQPQHF,TGTGCCAGTAGTATCCACAGGGGAAGGTCGGGCAATCAGCCCCAGCATTTT,TRBD1,NA,TRBJ1-5,TRBV19
CATTRGPGNTIYF,TGTGCCACCACCCGGGGTCCGGGGAACACCATATATTTT,NA,NA,TRBJ1-3,TRBV24-1
CASSEGLAGGYNEQFF,TGTGCCAGCAGCGAAGGACTAGCGGGAGGGTACAATGAGCAGTTCTTC,TRBD2,NA,TRBJ2-1,TRBV11-1
CASSEGWNQPQHF,TGTGCCAGCAGTGAAGGTTGGAATCAGCCCCAGCATTTT,NA,NA,TRBJ1-5,TRBV2
CASSQGVATNEKLFF,TGTGCCAGCAGCCAAGGTGTCGCAACTAATGAAAAACTGTTTTTT,NA,NA,TRBJ1-4,TRBV3-1/TRBV3-2
CASSLTGGDYEQYF,TGTGCCAGCAGCTTGACAGGGGGGGACTACGAGCAGTACTTC,TRBD1,NA,TRBJ2-7,TRBV7-3
CASSSPPGLAVYEQYF,TGTGCCAGCAGTTCTCCCCCGGGACTAGCGGTCTACGAGCAGTACTTC,TRBD2,NA,TRBJ2-7,TRBV28
CASTPSLYNEQFF,TGTGCCAGCACCCCGAGCCTCTACAATGAGCAGTTCTTC,NA,NA,TRBJ2-1,TRBV2
CASSQGTGGTSPLHF,TGCGCCAGCAGCCAAGGGACGGGAGGAACTTCACCCCTCCACTTT,NA,NA,TRBJ1-6,TRBV4-3
CASSARQGKFPGYTF,TGTGCCAGCAGCGCTCGACAGGGCAAGTTCCCGGGCTACACCTTC,TRBD1,NA,TRBJ1-2,TRBV11-2
CASTLSAGGYGYTF,TGTGCCAGCACCCTGTCGGCAGGGGGCTATGGCTACACCTTC,TRBD1,NA,TRBJ1-2,TRBV5-4
CASMTSGVNEQFF,TGTGCCAGCATGACTAGCGGGGTCAATGAGCAGTTCTTC,TRBD2,NA,TRBJ2-1,TRBV2
CASREGLRQGQANQPQHF,TGTGCCAGCAGGGAGGGACTACGACAGGGTCAAGCCAATCAGCCCCAGCATTTT,TRBD1,NA,TRBJ1-5,TRBV2
CASSQLGAEKAGTQYF,TGTGCCAGCAGCCAACTGGGGGCGGAAAAGGCGGGGACCCAGTACTTC,NA,many,TRBJ2-5,TRBV3-1/TRBV3-2
CASSLAGGDTQYF,TGTGCCAGCTCCCTAGCGGGGGGGGATACGCAGTATTTT,TRBD2,few,TRBJ2-3,TRBV5-4
CASASRGSSYNEQFF,TGTGCCAGTGCCTCGAGAGGCAGCTCCTACAATGAGCAGTTCTTC,NA,NA,TRBJ2-1,TRBV19
CASSDGYSNQPQHF,TGTGCCAGCAGTGATGGTTATAGCAATCAGCCCCAGCATTTT,NA,once,TRBJ1-5,TRBV28
CASSAAGQGNQPQHF,TGTGCCAGCAGTGCTGCGGGACAGGGCAATCAGCCCCAGCATTTT,TRBD1,NA,TRBJ1-5,TRBV28
CASSYSGPLSEQFF,TGTGCCAGCAGCTATTCCGGGCCCCTCAGTGAGCAGTTCTTC,NA,NA,TRBJ2-1,TRBV6-2/TRBV6-3
CASRYSPLRDTQYF,TGTGCCAGCAGATACTCCCCCTTGAGGGATACGCAGTATTTT,NA,NA,TRBJ2-3,TRBV28
CASSVGTLNTEAFF,TGCGCCAGCAGCGTAGGGACGTTGAACACTGAAGCTTTCTTT,NA,once,TRBJ1-1,TRBV5-1
CASSPRTSLYNEQFF,TGTGCCAGTAGCCCCCGGACTAGCTTGTACAATGAGCAGTTCTTC,TRBD2,NA,TRBJ2-1,TRBV19
CASPTGTNTEAFF,TGTGCCAGCCCAACAGGGACGAACACTGAAGCTTTCTTT,NA,NA,TRBJ1-1,TRBV6-5
CASSPQGARSEAFF,TGTGCCAGCAGTCCACAGGGGGCGCGGAGTGAAGCTTTCTTT,TRBD1,NA,TRBJ1-1,TRBV27
CASSLQAQGSPLHF,TGTGCCAGCAGCTTACAGGCCCAGGGATCACCCCTCCACTTT,NA,once,TRBJ1-6,TRBV11-2